This T cell receptor (beta chain) was profiled in a study of T cell repertoires in cytomegalovirus infection. On the study more broadly: Well-studied HLA-B-restricted CMV epitopes were used in the study alongside recently identified HLA-C-restricted ones. Both CMV infection and a matching HLA type were indicated by public TCR beta signatures. Study observations and caveats: Pooled public TCR beta family frequency picked out CMV carriers with the relevant HLA. The ex vivo response was dominated by HLA-C-restricted CMV-specific TCR beta clonotypes.

This clonotype has a handful of counts. Its antigen is still unknown. The V gene lost 6 bases and the J gene lost 0 bases, with 13 bases spanning the gap. The CDR3 contains 15 residues. Looked up from germline, CDR1 is SEHNR and CDR2 is FQNEAQ (reference sequence). TCRdb re-called the reads through MiXCR, storing one row per CDR3 protein. This sample has about a million distinct CDR3 sequences; around 32% occur once, and the top ten carry roughly 13%. The J gene is TRBJ2-3, the V gene TRBV7-9; D not resolved. The source of this sequence is a human donor in good health (CMV status not recorded). Some clones in this sample may be carry-over from other donors' samples. The sample consisted of cultured CD8+ T cells from PBMCs, taken from culture after CMV antigen stimulation. The CDR3 loop is CASSWPGNSTDTQYF. The CDR3 DNA sequence: TGTGCCAGCAGTTGGCCGGGCAATAGCACAGATACGCAGTATTTT.